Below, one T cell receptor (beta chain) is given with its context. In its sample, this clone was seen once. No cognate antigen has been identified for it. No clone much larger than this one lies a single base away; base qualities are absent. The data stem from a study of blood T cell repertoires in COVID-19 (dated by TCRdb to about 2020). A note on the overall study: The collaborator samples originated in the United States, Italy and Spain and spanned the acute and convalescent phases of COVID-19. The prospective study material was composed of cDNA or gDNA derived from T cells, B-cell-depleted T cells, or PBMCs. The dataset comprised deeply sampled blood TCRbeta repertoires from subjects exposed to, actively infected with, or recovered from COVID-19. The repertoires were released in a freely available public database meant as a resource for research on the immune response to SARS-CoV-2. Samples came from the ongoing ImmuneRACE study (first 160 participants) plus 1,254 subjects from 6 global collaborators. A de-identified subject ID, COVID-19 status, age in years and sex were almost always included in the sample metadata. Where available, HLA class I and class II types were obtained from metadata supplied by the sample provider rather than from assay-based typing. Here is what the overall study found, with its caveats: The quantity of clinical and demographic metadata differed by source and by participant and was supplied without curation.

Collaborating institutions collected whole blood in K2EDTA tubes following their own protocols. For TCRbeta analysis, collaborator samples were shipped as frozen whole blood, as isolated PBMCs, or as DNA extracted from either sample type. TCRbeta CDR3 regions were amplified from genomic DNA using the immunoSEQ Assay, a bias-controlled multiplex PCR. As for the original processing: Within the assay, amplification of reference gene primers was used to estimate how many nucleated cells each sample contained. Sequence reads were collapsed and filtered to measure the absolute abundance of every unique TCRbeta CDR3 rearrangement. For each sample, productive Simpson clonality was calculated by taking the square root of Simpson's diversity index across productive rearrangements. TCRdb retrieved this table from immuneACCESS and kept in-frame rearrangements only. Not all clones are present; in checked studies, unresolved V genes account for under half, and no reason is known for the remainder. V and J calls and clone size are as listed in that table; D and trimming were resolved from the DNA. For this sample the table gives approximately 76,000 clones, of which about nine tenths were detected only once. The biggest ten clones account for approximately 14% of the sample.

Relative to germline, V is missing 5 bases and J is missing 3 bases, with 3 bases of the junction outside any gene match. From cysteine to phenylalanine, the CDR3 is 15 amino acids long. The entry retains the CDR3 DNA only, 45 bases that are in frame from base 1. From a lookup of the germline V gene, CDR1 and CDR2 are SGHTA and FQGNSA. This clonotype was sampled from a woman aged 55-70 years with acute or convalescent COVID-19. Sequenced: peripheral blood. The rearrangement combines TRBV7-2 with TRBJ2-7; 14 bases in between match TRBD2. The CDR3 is CASSAGTSGGYEQYF. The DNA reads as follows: TGTGCCAGCAGCGCGGGGACTAGCGGGGGCTACGAGCAGTACTTC.